Below, 16 T cell receptor beta chains from the same sample are listed, as sequenced in a study of OX40 agonist ivuxolimab in advanced cancers. Using immunoSEQ multiplex PCR, the repertoire was profiled, and TCRdb retains in-frame clones only, with some absent. This sample has tens of thousands of clones, with about 90% found just once. The specimen was CD4+ or CD8+ T cells sorted from blood, collected in a trial of the OX40 agonist ivuxolimab. The receptors stem from an adult with an advanced solid tumor such as melanoma, head and neck, liver or kidney cancer.

V usage is TRBV6-5 and J usage is TRBJ2-7; 9 positions match TRBD1. Germline lookup yields CDR1 MNHEY and CDR2 SVGAGI. The J segment lost 6 bases and the V segment lost 6 bases, leaving 12 bases of the junction unmatched. This CDR3 spans 15 amino acids. The DNA for the CDR3 is TGTGCCAGCAGACGACAGGGGGGGCCTACATCCGAGCAGTACTTC. Translation: CASRRQGGPTSEQYF.

The chain employs TRBV5-1 and TRBJ2-5; 7 nucleotides align to TRBD2. The CDR3 spans 15 residues. With V trimmed by 0 bases and J by 4 bases, 6 bases remained unmatched. Germline CDR1 SGHRS, CDR2 YFSETQ. The CDR3 nucleotides read TGCGCCAGCAGCTTGGAGGCGGGAGTGCGAGAGACCCAGTACTTC. It yields the protein CASSLEAGVRETQYF. Based on the CDR3 plus reference TRBV5-1 and TRBJ2-5, the full variable domain is KAGVTQTPRYLIKTRGQQVTLSCSPISGHRSVSWYQQTPGQGLQFLFEYFSETQRNKGNFPGRFSGRQFSNSRSEMNVSTLELGDSALYLCASSLEAGVRETQYFGPGTRLLVL.

The CDR3, as DNA: TGTGCCAGTAGTATAGGAGGGAACCAAGAGACCCAGTACTTC. It specifies CASSIGGNQETQYF. The genes are TRBV19 and TRBJ2-5, with a weak D call TRBD2 (5 bases). V was cut by 1 base and J by 0 bases, with 6 bases left in between. Germline assignment: CDR1 LNHDA and CDR2 SQIVND (reference sequence). The CDR3 length is 14 residues.

This sequence joins TRBV27 and TRBJ2-1; D is ambiguous. The CDR3 loop spans 16 amino acids. CDR1 is MNHEY and CDR2 is SMNVEV in the germline V gene (reference sequence). Trimming cost V 5 bases and J 0 bases, with 14 bases left between them. The CDR3 sequence is CASSPYSLSSYNEQFF. The CDR3 region has the DNA TGTGCCAGCAGTCCTTACTCGTTAAGCTCCTACAATGAGCAGTTCTTC.

The genes are TRBV2 and TRBJ2-5; the D gene could be TRBD1 or TRBD2 (5 bases each). Germline values: CDR1 SNHLY, CDR2 FYNNEI. CDR3 length equals 13 residues. The V end was cut by 5 bases, the J end by 5 bases, with 12 bases between. The CDR3 sequence is CASSPRDEETQYF. In DNA, the CDR3 is TGTGCCAGCAGTCCCCGGGACGAGGAGACCCAGTACTTC.

The rearrangement uses TRBV18 and TRBJ2-4; 7 nucleotides line up with TRBD1. CDR1 and CDR2 from the germline V gene are KGHSH and LQKENI. The V gene end was trimmed by 3 bases and the J gene end by 2 bases; junction bases not matched to a gene: 7. This CDR3 spans 16 amino acids. This chain's CDR3 is CASSPGAGGTKNIQYF. CDR3 DNA sequence: TGTGCCAGCTCACCCGGTGCAGGGGGAACCAAAAACATTCAGTACTTC.

The V and J genes are TRBV18 and TRBJ2-2; 12 bases align to TRBD2. V shed 4 bases, J shed 4 bases, and the junction held 4 bases outside the gene matches. The length of the CDR3 is 16 residues. CDR1 and CDR2 from the germline V gene are KGHSH and LQKENI. As DNA, the CDR3 is TGTGCCAGCTCACAAGGGACTAGCGGGCTCACCGGGGAGCTGTTTTTT. It specifies CASSQGTSGLTGELFF.

This chain joins TRBV10-1 and TRBJ2-2; possible D gene TRBD1, 5 bases. The CDR3 has 14 amino acids. Germline V gene sequence: CDR1 WNHNN, CDR2 SYGVQD (reference sequence). The germline V and J ends were trimmed by 5 bases and 0 bases, with 7 bases remaining between them. As DNA, the CDR3 is TGCGCCAGCAGTCAGGGCCCGAACACCGGGGAGCTGTTTTTT. This gives the protein CASSQGPNTGELFF.

Only one count was recorded for this clone. The chain joins TRBV7-9 to TRBJ2-6; 7 nucleotides match TRBD1. The trim removed 4 bases at V and 0 bases at J, leaving 0 bases unmatched. The CDR3 loop spans 15 amino acids. CDR1 is SEHNR, CDR2 FQNEAQ, per germline (reference sequence). The CDR3 is CASSWDSSGANVLTF. The CDR3 region has the DNA TGTGCCAGCAGCTGGGACAGCTCTGGGGCCAACGTCCTGACTTTC. Complete variable domain (other parts from reference TRBV7-9 and TRBJ2-6): DTGVSQNPRHKITKRGQNVTFRCDPISEHNRLYWYRQTLGQGPEFLTYFQNEAQLEKSRLLSDRFSAERPKGSFSTLEIQRTEQGDSAMYLCASSWDSSGANVLTFGAGSRLTVL.

The rearrangement joins TRBV30 to TRBJ1-5; 7 nucleotides line up with TRBD1. CDR3 length: 16 residues. Germline CDR1 reads GTSNPN; CDR2 reads SVGIG (reference sequence). V dropped 0 bases and J dropped 3; count of bases not matched to a gene: 8. CDR3 DNA sequence: TGTGCCTGGAGTGTACCTGCGGACAGGTTCAATCAGCCCCAGCATTTT. Its protein is CAWSVPADRFNQPQHF.

This clone was seen more than once but under ten times. The chain has TRBV25-1 and TRBJ2-3, with a possible D match to TRBD1 (6 bases). Germline lookup yields CDR1 MGHDK and CDR2 SYGVNS. This CDR3 spans 18 amino acids. V lost 8 bases and J lost 0, with 24 bases in between. The CDR3 bases are TGTGCCAGCCGTGGTCCGGACAGAGCGAATCTAAGCACAGATACGCAGTATTTT. It encodes CASRGPDRANLSTDTQYF.

The CDR3 loop is CASSAYLNTGELFF. DNA for the CDR3: TGTGCCAGCAGCGCGTATCTAAACACCGGGGAGCTGTTTTTT. The J gene is TRBJ2-2, the V gene TRBV13, with D unresolved. Germline V gene data show CDR1 as PRHDT and CDR2 as FYEKMQ (reference sequence). The CDR3 totals 14 residues. The V end lost 5 bases, the J end lost 2 bases, and 9 bases lay between the germline ends. Filled out from reference TRBV13 and TRBJ2-2, the complete variable domain reads AAGVIQSPRHLIKEKRETATLKCYPIPRHDTVYWYQQGPGQDPQFLISFYEKMQSDKGSIPDRFSAQQFSDYHSELNMSSLELGDSALYFCASSAYLNTGELFFGEGSRLTVL.

This clone is a singleton in its sample. This chain connects TRBV7-6 to TRBJ2-2; D gene ambiguous. The CDR3 runs 12 residues. V lost 4 bases to trimming and J lost 8 bases, with 8 bases between them. The germline V gene encodes CDR1 SGHVS and CDR2 FNYEAQ. CDR3 in amino acids: CASSWQKGELFF. Here the CDR3 DNA reads TGTGCCAGCAGCTGGCAGAAGGGGGAGCTGTTTTTT.

V gene TRBV27 combines with J gene TRBJ1-6; TRBD1 agrees at 7 bases. This CDR3 region has 15 residues. CDR1 is MNHEY, CDR2 SMNVEV, per germline (reference sequence). V lost 5 bases, J lost 7 bases, and 8 bases stayed unmatched. The CDR3, as DNA: TGTGCCAGCAGTACGACGACAGGGCACAATTCACCCCTCCACTTT. Translating gives CASSTTTGHNSPLHF.

The chain carries TRBV5-5 and TRBJ2-7; no clear D. Germline values: CDR1 SGHKS, CDR2 YYEKEE (reference sequence). This CDR3 is built from 15 residues. V shed 5 bases and J shed 1 base, with 16 bases lying between them. DNA for the CDR3: TGTGCCAGCAGTTCCCAGTGGGCCAGTTCCTACGAGCAGTACTTC. This encodes CASSSQWASSYEQYF. The full variable domain, in which reference TRBV5-5 and TRBJ2-7 provide the parts outside the CDR3, is DAGVTQSPTHLIKTRGQQVTLRCSPISGHKSVSWYQQVLGQGPQFIFQYYEKEERGRGNFPDRFSARQFPNYSSELNVNALLLGDSALYLCASSSQWASSYEQYFGPGTRLTVT.

This chain links TRBV5-6 with TRBJ1-1; possible D gene TRBD1, 5 bases. The germline V gene has CDR1 SGHDT and CDR2 YYEEEE. The CDR3 sequence is 15 residues long. The germline V and J ends were trimmed by 1 base and 1 base, with 11 bases remaining between them. CDR3: CASSLPAGGNTEAFF. The CDR3, as DNA: TGTGCCAGCAGCTTGCCCGCTGGGGGGAACACTGAAGCTTTCTTT.